The 7 T cell receptor beta chains below were found in one sample sequenced in a study of T cell repertoires in cytomegalovirus infection. Antigen specificity for these receptors is unknown. TCRdb analysed the reads with MiXCR anew, one entry per CDR3 protein. This table has some 800,000 distinct CDR3 sequences, 30% to 35% appearing once. Sequences were derived from cultured CD8+ T cells from PBMCs, sampled from culture after CMV antigen stimulation. The receptors shown here come from a human donor in good health (CMV status not recorded). Some clones in this sample may be carry-over from other donors' samples.

In this sample, this clonotype turned up many times. V gene TRBV27 combines with J gene TRBJ1-1, with D perhaps TRBD1 (5 bases). This CDR3 is built from 15 residues. Trimming removed 0 bases at V and 0 bases at J, with 8 bases between. Germline CDR1 is MNHEY and CDR2 is SMNVEV (reference sequence). This CDR3 reads CASSLSGGLNTEAFF. In DNA, the CDR3 is TGTGCCAGCAGTTTATCGGGGGGTTTGAACACTGAAGCTTTCTTT.

This clonotype showed up just a few times. This chain links TRBV7-9 with TRBJ1-1; the D gene is possibly TRBD1 (5 bases). Germline V gene data show CDR1 as SEHNR and CDR2 as FQNEAQ (reference sequence). The V gene lost 3 bases and the J gene lost 1 base, with 12 bases spanning the gap. The CDR3 is 15 residues long. The chain's CDR3 is CASSFPEGKNTEAFF. The CDR3 nucleotides read TGTGCCAGCAGCTTCCCCGAGGGGAAGAACACTGAAGCTTTCTTT.

The chain is built from TRBV29-1 and TRBJ1-2; 7 bases agree with TRBD1. V lost 6 bases to trimming and J lost 4 bases; unmatched junction nucleotides: 5. Germline CDR1 reads SQVTM; CDR2 reads ANQGSEA. The CDR3 is 12 amino acids. CDR3 loop: CSVLDRLYGYTF. The CDR3 region has the DNA TGCAGCGTCCTGGACAGGCTCTATGGCTACACCTTC.

This clonotype was observed at least ten times. The chain links TRBV7-6 to TRBJ2-1, with no clear D. Germline values: CDR1 SGHVS, CDR2 FNYEAQ. This CDR3 is built from 10 residues. Trimming stripped 11 bases from V and 9 bases from J, with 11 bases between. CDR3 DNA sequence: TGTGCCCCGGCGAGACTTGAGCAGTTCTTC. This codes for CAPARLEQFF.

The chain uses TRBV11-3 and TRBJ1-5; TRBD1 matches 9 bases. Per the germline V gene, CDR1 is SGHNT and CDR2 is YENEEA. This CDR3 has 16 amino acids. V lost 1 base to trimming and J lost 4 bases; unmatched junction nucleotides: 5. CDR3 nucleotides: TGTGCCAGCAGCTTAGGAGGGGACAGGGAGAATCAGCCCCAGCATTTT. Residues: CASSLGGDRENQPQHF.

This clonotype was recorded a few times. V usage is TRBV4-3 and J usage is TRBJ1-2; 11 bases match TRBD1. The CDR3 contains 16 residues. The J segment lost 4 bases and the V segment lost 0 bases, leaving 4 bases of the junction unmatched. Germline V lookup: CDR1 LGHNA, CDR2 YSLEER. The CDR3 DNA follows: TGCGCCAGCAGCCAAGATAGGACAGGGGGCGCCTATGGCTACACCTTC. It encodes CASSQDRTGGAYGYTF.

V gene TRBV28 combines with J gene TRBJ2-7, with unresolved D. The CDR3 is 14 amino acids. Trimming took off 5 bases at V and 2 bases at J, with 13 bases between the two ends. Germline assignment: CDR1 MDHEN and CDR2 SYDVKM. The CDR3 here is CASSRSRAPYEQYV. The CDR3 nucleotides are TGTGCCAGCAGTAGATCTAGGGCCCCCTACGAGCAGTACGTC.